The rows below give T cell receptor beta chains drawn from one sample of a study of OX40 agonist ivuxolimab in advanced cancers. Generated by immunoSEQ multiplex PCR, the TCRdb table keeps only in-frame clones and is missing some. The sample lists about 43,000 clones, roughly 86% occurring once. The sample in question was CD4+ or CD8+ T cells sorted from blood, obtained in a trial of the OX40 agonist ivuxolimab. These receptor sequences come from an adult with an advanced solid tumor such as melanoma, head and neck, liver or kidney cancer. CDR3s include the opening cysteine and the closing phenylalanine or tryptophan. D genes are given only for firm matches. For some rows the clone size is stated as once, few or many, or as a class when expanded; others skip it.

V gene	J gene	D gene	clone size	CDR3 protein	CDR3 DNA
TRBV7-9	TRBJ1-5	TRBD1	NA	CASSKIGPGQGSPQHF	TGTGCCAGCAGTAAAATTGGCCCGGGACAGGGATCGCCCCAGCATTTT
TRBV27	TRBJ1-4	TRBD1	NA	CASSFSSQGAEKLFF	TGTGCCAGCAGTTTCTCCTCCCAGGGGGCTGAAAAACTGTTTTTT
TRBV11-2	TRBJ1-3	NA	NA	CASSLVQNSGNTIYF	TGTGCCAGCAGCTTAGTACAGAACTCTGGAAACACCATATATTTT
TRBV2	TRBJ2-2	NA	NA	CASSNSNTGELFF	TGTGCCAGCAGTAACTCGAACACCGGGGAGCTGTTTTTT
TRBV4-3	TRBJ2-7	NA	NA	CASSQGRGPGYEQYF	TGCGCCAGCAGCCAAGGTCGCGGCCCGGGTTACGAGCAGTACTTC
TRBV14	TRBJ2-1	TRBD1	NA	CASSPGQGGNEQFF	TGTGCCAGCAGTCCGGGACAGGGAGGCAATGAGCAGTTCTTC
TRBV11-2	TRBJ2-1	TRBD1	NA	CASSLVAGGNEQFF	TGTGCCAGCAGCTTAGTGGCAGGGGGCAATGAGCAGTTCTTC
TRBV5-4	TRBJ2-3	TRBD2	NA	CASSSSGGSTDTQYF	TGTGCCAGCAGCTCCAGCGGGGGGAGCACAGATACGCAGTATTTT
TRBV2	TRBJ1-1	NA	NA	CASSEHPGGVTEAFF	TGTGCCAGCAGTGAACATCCCGGGGGTGTCACTGAAGCTTTCTTT
TRBV5-1	TRBJ2-7	TRBD1	NA	CASSLDRITYEQYF	TGCGCCAGCAGCCTGGACAGGATCACCTACGAGCAGTACTTC
TRBV5-6	TRBJ2-5	TRBD1	NA	CASSSRTGEQETQYF	TGTGCCAGCAGCTCCCGGACAGGGGAGCAAGAGACCCAGTACTTC
TRBV18	TRBJ2-5	NA	NA	CASSPRPDPETQYF	TGTGCCAGCTCACCAAGGCCAGACCCAGAGACCCAGTACTTC
TRBV5-8	TRBJ2-1	NA	NA	CASSWRGDEQFF	TGTGCCAGCAGCTGGCGCGGCGATGAGCAGTTCTTC
TRBV5-4	TRBJ2-3	TRBD2	NA	CASSLGEGGRSTDTQYF	TGTGCCAGCAGCTTGGGGGAGGGCGGGAGAAGCACAGATACGCAGTATTTT
TRBV5-4	TRBJ1-2	TRBD1	NA	CASSPGQGNGYTF	TGTGCCAGCAGCCCGGGACAGGGGAATGGCTACACCTTC
TRBV5-4	TRBJ1-2	TRBD1	NA	CASSFGTVPIVGYTF	TGTGCCAGCAGTTTCGGGACAGTACCGATCGTGGGCTACACCTTC
TRBV7-2	TRBJ2-5	TRBD2	medium-sized	CASSFLAGGLQETQYF	TGTGCCAGCAGCTTTCTAGCGGGGGGACTCCAAGAGACCCAGTACTTC
TRBV7-2	TRBJ2-5	NA	NA	CASSHGGIETQYF	TGTGCCAGCAGCCACGGGGGTATTGAGACCCAGTACTTC
TRBV5-6	TRBJ1-2	NA	NA	CASSSSYINYGYTF	TGTGCCAGCAGCTCGAGCTACATTAACTATGGCTACACCTTC
TRBV19	TRBJ2-3	NA	few	CASSAPTSTDTQYF	TGTGCCAGTAGTGCCCCTACTAGCACAGATACGCAGTATTTT
TRBV10-3	TRBJ1-2	NA	NA	CAISGQPNYGYTF	TGTGCCATCAGTGGTCAGCCTAACTATGGCTACACCTTC
TRBV11-2	TRBJ1-2	NA	once	CASSYGGGTGYGYTF	TGTGCCAGCAGCTACGGGGGCGGGACGGGCTATGGCTACACCTTC
TRBV5-1	TRBJ2-1	TRBD2	NA	CASSLAEGAGGLNEQFF	TGCGCCAGCAGCTTGGCCGAGGGAGCGGGAGGGCTGAATGAGCAGTTCTTC
TRBV6-4	TRBJ1-3	TRBD1	once	CASRPLDRVIYISGNTIYF	TGTGCCAGCAGGCCCCTGGACAGGGTGATTTATATTTCTGGAAACACCATATATTTT
TRBV10-2	TRBJ1-2	NA	NA	CASSPSREYGYTF	TGCGCCAGCAGTCCATCAAGGGAATATGGCTACACCTTC
TRBV4-1	TRBJ2-7	NA	NA	CASSPDLSAYEQYF	TGCGCCAGCAGCCCTGACCTGAGCGCCTACGAGCAGTACTTC
TRBV27	TRBJ2-1	TRBD2	NA	CASSSLAGGGYNEQFF	TGTGCCAGCAGTTCTTTAGCGGGGGGCGGCTACAATGAGCAGTTCTTC
TRBV5-6	TRBJ2-5	NA	NA	CASSLSVRGSQETQYF	TGTGCCAGCAGTCTTTCCGTCCGGGGCAGTCAAGAGACCCAGTACTTC
TRBV27	TRBJ2-2	NA	NA	CASSLSEAGTGELFF	TGTGCCAGCAGTTTATCGGAGGCCGGCACCGGGGAGCTGTTTTTT
TRBV27	TRBJ2-1	NA	NA	CASSLAGGDNEQFF	TGTGCCAGCAGTTTAGCGGGTGGGGACAATGAGCAGTTCTTC
TRBV5-4	TRBJ2-5	TRBD2	many	CASSYLGLAAQETQYF	TGTGCCAGCAGCTACCTGGGACTAGCGGCCCAAGAGACCCAGTACTTC
TRBV7-9	TRBJ2-5	TRBD2	NA	CASSPSSGEETQYF	TGTGCCAGCAGCCCATCTAGCGGGGAAGAGACCCAGTACTTC
TRBV4-1	TRBJ2-7	NA	NA	CASSQGPYEQYF	TGCGCCAGCAGCCAAGGGCCTTACGAGCAGTACTTC
TRBV27	TRBJ2-1	TRBD2	NA	CASRLAESNEQFF	TGTGCCAGCAGACTAGCGGAAAGCAATGAGCAGTTCTTC
TRBV27	TRBJ1-1	NA	NA	CASSFFLNTEAFF	TGTGCCAGCAGTTTCTTTCTAAACACTGAAGCTTTCTTT
TRBV5-5	TRBJ1-5	NA	many	CASSFRNNQPQHF	TGTGCCAGCAGCTTCCGGAACAATCAGCCCCAGCATTTT
TRBV7-9	TRBJ1-1	NA	NA	CASSHSAYGTEAFF	TGTGCCAGCAGCCATTCGGCTTATGGCACTGAAGCTTTCTTT
TRBV5-1	TRBJ1-5	TRBD1	NA	CASSLAGGGQPQHF	TGCGCCAGCAGCTTGGCAGGGGGAGGCCAGCCCCAGCATTTT
TRBV4-1	TRBJ2-7	TRBD2	NA	CASSQVILAGENEQYF	TGCGCCAGCAGCCAAGTTATCCTAGCGGGAGAGAACGAGCAGTACTTC
TRBV7-6	TRBJ2-5	NA	NA	CASSFPGARQETQYF	TGTGCCAGCAGCTTCCCAGGGGCGCGCCAAGAGACCCAGTACTTC
TRBV7-2	TRBJ1-5	NA	once	CASSGPYQPQHF	TGTGCCAGCAGCGGACCGTATCAGCCCCAGCATTTT
TRBV6-5	TRBJ2-1	NA	NA	CASSYLGSGNEQFF	TGTGCCAGCAGTTACCTCGGGAGCGGCAATGAGCAGTTCTTC
TRBV10-1	TRBJ2-1	TRBD1	NA	CASSPRTGGNEQFF	TGCGCCAGCAGTCCACGGACAGGGGGCAATGAGCAGTTCTTC
TRBV28	TRBJ1-5	NA	NA	CASSLWRNNNQPQHF	TGTGCCAGCAGTTTATGGAGGAACAACAATCAGCCCCAGCATTTT
TRBV27	TRBJ2-3	TRBD2	NA	CASSITLAGIADTQYF	TGTGCCAGCAGTATCACACTAGCGGGAATAGCAGATACGCAGTATTTT
TRBV28	TRBJ2-7	TRBD1	NA	CASTPWDRAYEQYF	TGTGCCAGCACCCCCTGGGACAGGGCCTACGAGCAGTACTTC
TRBV30	TRBJ2-3	TRBD2	once	CAWRGGTSQYF	TGTGCCTGGAGGGGGGGGACTAGTCAGTATTTT
TRBV29-1	TRBJ2-1	NA	NA	CSAVQGGEQFF	TGCAGCGCGGTCCAGGGTGGCGAGCAGTTCTTC
TRBV5-4	TRBJ1-2	NA	NA	CASSLDWGGASYGYTF	TGTGCCAGCAGCTTGGATTGGGGGGGCGCCAGCTATGGCTACACCTTC
TRBV6-5	TRBJ2-2	NA	NA	CASSYSDWNTGELFF	TGTGCCAGCAGTTACTCCGATTGGAACACCGGGGAGCTGTTTTTT
TRBV5-6	TRBJ2-7	NA	NA	CASSLGGTPYEQYF	TGTGCCAGCAGCTTGGGGGGTACTCCCTACGAGCAGTACTTC
TRBV7-9	TRBJ2-7	TRBD1	NA	CASSLDEGTGDPEQYF	TGTGCCAGCAGCTTAGACGAGGGGACAGGGGACCCCGAGCAGTACTTC
TRBV29-1	TRBJ2-1	NA	NA	CSVEFTTGRANEQFF	TGCAGCGTTGAATTTACGACAGGAAGGGCTAATGAGCAGTTCTTC
TRBV7-9	TRBJ1-4	NA	NA	CASSLGPPTEKLFF	TGTGCCAGCAGCTTAGGCCCACCCACCGAAAAACTGTTTTTT
TRBV15	TRBJ2-1	NA	NA	CATGHGNNEQFF	TGTGCCACCGGGCACGGGAACAATGAGCAGTTCTTC
TRBV2	TRBJ1-2	NA	NA	CASTSQGLGALRGYTF	TGTGCCAGCACCTCGCAGGGGCTGGGGGCACTTCGGGGCTACACCTTC
TRBV27	TRBJ2-1	NA	NA	CASNMDGSSYNEQFF	TGTGCCAGCAACATGGACGGAAGCTCCTACAATGAGCAGTTCTTC
TRBV6-5	TRBJ1-5	NA	NA	CASGVPQHF	TGTGCCAGCGGGGTACCCCAGCATTTT
TRBV9	TRBJ2-7	NA	NA	CASSVGQSHDEQYF	TGTGCCAGCAGCGTTGGGCAGAGTCACGACGAGCAGTACTTC